This TCR beta chain derives from a study of T-cell reconstitution after alpha-beta-depleted transplantation in children. This clonotype was counted at least ten times. A TCRbeta library incorporating unique molecular identifiers was prepared. TCRdb itself ran the PCR reads through MiXCR, one entry per CDR3 protein. Altogether approximately 150,000 distinct CDR3 sequences are present, about 9% being singletons, with the ten largest covering 15% to 20%. This receptor was obtained from a female patient aged 2 to 10 who had a stem cell transplant for congenital amegakaryocytic thrombocytopenia, so the T cells may come from the graft donor. The sample consisted of PBMCs, mostly from graft donor cells, taken 180 days after TCRalphabeta/CD19-depleted stem cell transplant.

The CDR3 region has the DNA TGTGCCAGCAGTTTAATCCATGGCGGGGGGCCTCCCGGGGAGCTGTTTTTT. The encoded protein is CASSLIHGGGPPGELFF. The chain joins TRBV28 to TRBJ2-2; 8 bases fit TRBD2. Trimming took 2 bases from V and 6 from J; bases not matched to a gene: 11. There are 17 residues in the CDR3. CDR1 and CDR2 (germline): MDHEN, SYDVKM. Supplemented by reference TRBV28 and TRBJ2-2, the full variable domain reads DVKVTQSSRYLVKRTGEKVFLECVQDMDHENMFWYRQDPGLGLRLIYFSYDVKMKEKGDIPEGYSVSREKKERFSLILESASTNQTSMYLCASSLIHGGGPPGELFFGEGSRLTVL.